The T cell receptor (beta chain) under discussion was sequenced for a study of blood T cell repertoires in COVID-19. The CDR3 has 14 amino acids. Germline V CDR1 and CDR2: LGHDT, YNNKEL (reference sequence). Trimming removed 1 base from V and 4 bases from J, with 10 bases in between. The data were produced by immunoSEQ multiplex PCR, yet TCRdb's version contains in-frame clones alone and is incomplete. The data contain 250,000 to 300,000 clones, 80% to 85% of them seen just once; the ten biggest clones take up roughly 2.9%. This chain joins TRBV3-1 (or the pseudogene TRBV3-2) and TRBJ1-2, with D unclear. Material: peripheral blood. This clonotype originated in an older woman with active or convalescent COVID-19. Here the CDR3 DNA reads TGTGCCAGCAGCCAAGTCCTGTCCCGCTATGGCTACACCTTC. It encodes CASSQVLSRYGYTF.